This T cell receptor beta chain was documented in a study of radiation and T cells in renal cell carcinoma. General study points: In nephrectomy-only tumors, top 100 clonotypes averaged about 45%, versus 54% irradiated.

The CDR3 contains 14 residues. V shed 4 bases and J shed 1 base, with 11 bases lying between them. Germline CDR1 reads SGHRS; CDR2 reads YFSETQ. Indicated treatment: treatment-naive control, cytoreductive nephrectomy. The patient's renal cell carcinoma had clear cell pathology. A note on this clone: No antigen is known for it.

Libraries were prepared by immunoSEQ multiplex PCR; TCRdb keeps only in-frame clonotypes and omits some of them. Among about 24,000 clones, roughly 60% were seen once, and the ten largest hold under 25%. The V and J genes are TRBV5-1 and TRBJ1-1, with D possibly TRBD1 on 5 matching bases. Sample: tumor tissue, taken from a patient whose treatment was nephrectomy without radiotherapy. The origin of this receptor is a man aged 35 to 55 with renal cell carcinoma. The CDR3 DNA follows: TGCGCCAGCAGCCCTGGGGCTGGGAACACTGAAGCTTTCTTT. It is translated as CASSPGAGNTEAFF.